One sample yielded the 25 T cell receptor beta chains listed below, sequenced in a study of T cells in Graves' hyperthyroidism and ophthalmopathy. Amplified TCR beta CDR3 regions came from RNA transcripts. First-round RT-PCR targeting the TCR CDR3 was performed with the HTBI primer set. A single record per CDR3 protein comes from TCRdb applying MiXCR to the multiplex PCR reads. The profile covers 45,000 to 60,000 distinct CDR3 sequences, with around 48% appearing a single time and roughly an eighth taken by the ten largest. The sample was blood. These receptors all stem from a woman aged 30 to 39 with Graves' ophthalmopathy.

The rearrangement joins TRBV9 to TRBJ2-1, with 9 bases aligning to TRBD2. Germline CDR1 and CDR2: SGDLS and YYNGEE. The CDR3 runs to 16 residues. Losses at the gene ends were 0 bases for V and 7 bases for J; bases not matched to a gene: 8. CDR3 nucleotides: TGTGCCAGCAGCGTAGGTTGGACTAGCGCCGTAAATGAGCAGTTCTTC. Its translation: CASSVGWTSAVNEQFF.

By share of the sample, this clonotype is medium-sized. V and J are TRBV10-3 and TRBJ2-1; D gene uncertain. Germline V lookup: CDR1 ENHRY, CDR2 SYGVKD. The CDR3 contains 12 residues. Trimming removed 4 bases from V and 5 bases from J, with 6 bases in between. The chain's CDR3 is CAISGRNNEQFF. CDR3 sequence (DNA): TGTGCCATCAGTGGACGGAACAATGAGCAGTTCTTC.

On this clonotype: The junction does not match germline at one end; this may be a read error. The genes are TRBV19 and TRBJ1-2; 7 bases line up with TRBD1. From germline, CDR1 is LNHDA and CDR2 SQIVND (reference sequence). The CDR3 extends over 13 amino acids. The CDR3, as DNA: TGTGCCAGTAGTAGGGACAGAAACTCTGGCTACACCTTC. This encodes CASSRDRNSGYTF.

This clonotype was counted many times. The rearrangement uses TRBV6-5 and TRBJ2-3; D possibly corresponds to TRBD2 (6 bases). This CDR3 is built from 12 residues. Trimming left V 6 bases short and J 5 bases short, with 9 bases between. Germline-derived CDR1 and CDR2 are MNHEY and SVGAGI. CDR3 nucleotides: TGTGCCAGCAGCCCCGGGGGAGATACGCAGTATTTT. Translation gives CASSPGGDTQYF.

This clonotype was seen ten or more times. The V and J genes are TRBV19 and TRBJ2-6, with 7 bases identical to TRBD1. Trimming took 5 bases from V and 0 from J; bases not matched to a gene: 4. CDR3 length: 16 amino acids. Germline V gene sequence: CDR1 LNHDA, CDR2 SQIVND (reference sequence). CDR3 bases: TGTGCCAGTAGTCCTGGACAGGCCTCTGGGGCCAACGTCCTGACTTTC. Its protein is CASSPGQASGANVLTF.

This clonotype has at least ten counts. The chain combines TRBV5-1 with TRBJ2-5; D is perhaps TRBD1 (6 bases). The CDR3 length is 15 residues. Trimming took off 0 bases at V and 2 bases at J, with 11 bases between the two ends. Per germline, CDR1 SGHRS and CDR2 YFSETQ. The CDR3 DNA is TGCGCCAGCAGCTTGGCCGGACAGCCTCAAGAGACCCAGTACTTC. Protein: CASSLAGQPQETQYF.

This clonotype was recorded many times. V is TRBV5-8 and J is TRBJ1-2, with TRBD1 matching over 8 bases. CDR1 and CDR2 from the germline V gene are SGHTS and YDEGEE. This CDR3 spans 14 amino acids. With V trimmed by 4 bases and J by 8 bases, 10 bases remained unmatched. The CDR3 loop reads CASSPWTGQQGYTF. CDR3 in DNA: TGTGCCAGCAGCCCCTGGACAGGGCAGCAGGGCTACACCTTC.

In this sample, this clonotype turned up many times. The chain links TRBV12-3 or TRBV12-4 to TRBJ1-1; TRBD1 agrees at 7 bases. CDR3 length equals 12 residues. The trim removed 5 bases at V and 11 bases at J, leaving 8 bases unmatched. DNA of the CDR3: TGTGCCAGCAGTACCCTGAGGACAGGTGCTTTCTTT. Protein product: CASSTLRTGAFF.

This clonotype was detected ten times or more. This chain joins TRBV5-4 and TRBJ2-1; a weak D match, TRBD2 (5 bases). Germline loops: CDR1 SGHNT, CDR2 YYREEE (reference sequence). Trimming pared 0 bases from V and 3 bases from J, leaving 10 bases between. The CDR3 totals 15 residues. The chain's CDR3 is CASSLDSVFYNEQFF. CDR3 sequence (DNA): TGTGCCAGCAGCTTGGATAGCGTCTTCTACAATGAGCAGTTCTTC.

J is TRBJ2-5 and V is TRBV20-1, with TRBD2 as a possible D gene (6 bases). V was trimmed by 2 bases and J by 5 bases, leaving 24 bases between them. CDR1 is DFQATT, CDR2 SNEGSKA, per germline (reference sequence). The length of the CDR3 is 17 residues. The CDR3 loop reads CSARKSIRDSLRETQYF. Written as DNA, the CDR3 is TGCAGTGCTAGAAAGTCTATCCGGGACTCTTTAAGGGAGACCCAGTACTTC.

The sample holds a few counts of this clonotype. Given the absence of the conserved phenylalanine or tryptophan at the CDR3 end, a read error is likely. The limits of the CDR3 on the DNA are not certain, so only TCRdb's listed CDR3 is given. The chain couples TRBV20-1 to TRBJ1-4. Germline loops: CDR1 DFQATT, CDR2 SNEGSKA (reference sequence). The CDR3 is 8 residues long, ends included. CDR3 sequence: CSARVALV.

Many counts were recorded for this clonotype. The gene calls are TRBV19 and TRBJ2-4, with D maybe TRBD2 (6 bases). The CDR3 length is 15 residues. CDR1 and CDR2 from the germline V gene are LNHDA and SQIVND (reference sequence). With 3 bases removed from V and 7 bases from J, the gap between germline ends came to 16 bases. CDR3 sequence reads: CASSIQNAGLNIQYF. CDR3 nucleotide sequence: TGTGCCAGTAGTATTCAAAACGCGGGGTTGAACATTCAGTACTTC.

This chain connects TRBV20-1 to TRBJ1-6, with 11 bases identical to TRBD1. V lost 6 bases, J lost 10 bases, and 5 bases stayed unmatched. This CDR3 has 13 residues. CDR1 DFQATT and CDR2 SNEGSKA come from the germline V gene (reference sequence). The CDR3 sequence is CSAWTGGQSPLHF. The CDR3 DNA follows: TGCAGTGCCTGGACAGGGGGCCAATCACCCCTCCACTTT.

In its sample, this clonotype was seen a few times. J is TRBJ1-4 and V is TRBV30; D uncertain. Germline V CDR1 and CDR2: GTSNPN, SVGIG (reference sequence). The CDR3 has 15 residues. The ends were cut back, 2 bases at V and 4 bases at J, with 14 bases in the middle. CDR3 loop: CAWSPTSLGNEKLFF. The CDR3 DNA sequence: TGTGCCTGGAGTCCCACATCTCTCGGTAATGAAAAACTGTTTTTT.

This clonotype was found many times. The chain links TRBV20-1 to TRBJ2-3; possible D gene TRBD1, 6 bases. The CDR3 covers 16 residues. Per germline, CDR1 DFQATT and CDR2 SNEGSKA (reference sequence). V was shortened by 0 bases and J by 5 bases, with 18 bases between the two germline ends. The CDR3 spells CSARDGFLVGGDTQYF. For the CDR3, the DNA is TGCAGTGCTAGAGATGGTTTTCTAGTAGGGGGAGATACGCAGTATTTT.

Turning to this clonotype: Without the conserved terminal phenylalanine or tryptophan, this CDR3 likely stems from a read error. No DNA is shown, since the ends of the CDR3 on it are uncertain; the CDR3 is the one TCRdb lists. V is TRBV5-4 and J is TRBJ1-6. Germline lookup yields CDR1 SGHNT and CDR2 YYREEE (reference sequence). Counting both end residues, the CDR3 totals 8 amino acids. CDR3 sequence: CASSTGTS.

V is TRBV7-3 and J is TRBJ2-3; D might be TRBD2 (7 bases). There are 15 residues in the CDR3. The V and J ends lost 1 base and 11 bases respectively, with 19 bases between them. Germline assignment: CDR1 SGHTA and CDR2 FQGTGA. CDR3 region: CASSLRPGEGGEQYF. The CDR3, as DNA: TGTGCCAGCAGCTTAAGGCCAGGGGAGGGTGGTGAGCAGTATTTT.

This clonotype has ten or more counts. V usage is TRBV5-1 and J usage is TRBJ2-5; D not resolved. The CDR3 totals 12 residues. V was clipped by 7 bases and J by 0 bases, with 7 bases between them. The germline V gene encodes CDR1 SGHRS and CDR2 YFSETQ. Here the CDR3 reads CASSFNQETQYF. As DNA, the CDR3 is TGCGCCAGCTCCTTTAACCAAGAGACCCAGTACTTC.

In its sample, this clonotype was seen once. The rearrangement joins TRBV7-9 to TRBJ1-4; TRBD1 might be the D (5 bases). The V end lost 5 bases, the J end lost 0 bases, and 13 bases lay between the germline ends. Germline-derived CDR1 and CDR2 are SEHNR and FQNEAQ (reference sequence). The CDR3 spans 16 residues. The CDR3 DNA is TGTGCCAGCAGCAGATTACGGGGCGCAACTAATGAAAAACTGTTTTTT. Protein sequence: CASSRLRGATNEKLFF.

This clonotype was counted ten times or more. The CDR3 region has the DNA TGTGCCAGCAGCACTATCCGGGACAGGGGGCGAGAGACCCAGTACTTC. Amino acid sequence: CASSTIRDRGRETQYF. The rearrangement joins TRBV6-5 to TRBJ2-5, with 12 bases identical to TRBD1. Trimming at V came to 6 bases and at J to 4 bases, leaving 9 bases not matched to a gene. The CDR3 runs 16 residues. The germline V gene has CDR1 MNHEY and CDR2 SVGAGI.

This clonotype was recorded a few times. A clone one base away is much larger, so this may be a read error. This likely comes from a read error, as the CDR3 has no conserved phenylalanine or tryptophan at its end. The gene calls are TRBV11-2 and TRBJ2-1; TRBD2 might be the D (6 bases). Germline lookup yields CDR1 SGHAT and CDR2 FQNNGV. CDR3 size: 15 residues. The V gene lost 6 bases and the J gene lost 2 bases, with 14 bases spanning the gap. The CDR3 region is CASRLDWGAYNEQFS. CDR3 in DNA: TGTGCCAGCAGATTGGACTGGGGGGCCTACAATGAGCAGTTCTCC.

This clonotype was detected ten times or more. CDR3 protein: CASSQDPGTGGDEQYF. Written as DNA, the CDR3 is TGTGCCAGCAGCCAAGACCCCGGGACAGGGGGCGACGAGCAGTACTTC. J is TRBJ2-7 and V is TRBV3-1; 12 nucleotides match TRBD1. The CDR3 extends over 16 amino acids. Germline values: CDR1 LGHDT, CDR2 YNNKEL (reference sequence). The V gene end was trimmed by 0 bases and the J gene end by 5 bases; junction bases not matched to a gene: 5.

A word on this clonotype: This sequence may be a read error, since a much larger clone differs from it by one base. The V gene is TRBV2, the J gene TRBJ2-1, with 11 nucleotides matching TRBD2. The germline gives CDR1 SNHLY, CDR2 FYNNEI. The CDR3 covers 14 residues. The junction had 7 bases not matched to a gene; V was cut back by 7 bases and J by 8 bases. The CDR3 spells CASTTSGEIDEQFF. Written as DNA, the CDR3 is TGTGCCAGCACGACTAGCGGGGAAATTGATGAGCAGTTCTTC.

The rearrangement uses TRBV2 and TRBJ2-5; 12 bases fit TRBD2. Per the germline V gene, CDR1 is SNHLY and CDR2 is FYNNEI. The CDR3 loop spans 17 amino acids. V lost 1 base and J lost 2; bases outside the gene matches: 5. CDR3 protein: CASSEVPSGRGQETQYF. The CDR3 DNA reads as TGTGCCAGCAGTGAAGTGCCTAGCGGGAGGGGACAAGAGACCCAGTACTTC. The full variable domain, in which reference TRBV2 and TRBJ2-5 provide the parts outside the CDR3, is EPEVTQTPSHQVTQMGQEVILRCVPISNHLYFYWYRQILGQKVEFLVSFYNNEISEKSEIFDDQFSVERPDGSNFTLKIRSTKLEDSAMYFCASSEVPSGRGQETQYFGPGTRLLVL.

The V and J genes are TRBV2 and TRBJ2-4; the D gene could be TRBD1 or TRBD2 (7 bases each). The CDR3 runs 13 residues. Germline assignment: CDR1 SNHLY and CDR2 FYNNEI. The DNA of the CDR3 is TGTGCTCCAAGACAGGGACTAAAAAACATTCAGTACTTC. Residues: CAPRQGLKNIQYF.